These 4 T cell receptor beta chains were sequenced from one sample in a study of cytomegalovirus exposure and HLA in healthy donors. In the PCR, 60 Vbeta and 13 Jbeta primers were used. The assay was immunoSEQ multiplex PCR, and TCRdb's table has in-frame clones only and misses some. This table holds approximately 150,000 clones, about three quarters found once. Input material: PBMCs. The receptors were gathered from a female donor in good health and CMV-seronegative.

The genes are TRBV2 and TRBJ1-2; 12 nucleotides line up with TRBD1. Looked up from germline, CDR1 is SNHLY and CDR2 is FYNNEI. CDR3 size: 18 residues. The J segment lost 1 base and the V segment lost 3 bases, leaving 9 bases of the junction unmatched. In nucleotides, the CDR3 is TGTGCCAGCAGTGATGGGACAGGGGGCTTCGTTGGTAACTATGGCTACACCTTC. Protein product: CASSDGTGGFVGNYGYTF.

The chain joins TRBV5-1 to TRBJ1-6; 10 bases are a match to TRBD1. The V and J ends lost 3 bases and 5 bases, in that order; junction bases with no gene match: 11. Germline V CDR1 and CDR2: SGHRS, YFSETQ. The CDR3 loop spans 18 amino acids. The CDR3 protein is CASSSSRTGGMDNSPLHF. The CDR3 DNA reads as TGCGCCAGCAGCTCGAGCCGGACAGGGGGGATGGATAATTCACCCCTCCACTTT.

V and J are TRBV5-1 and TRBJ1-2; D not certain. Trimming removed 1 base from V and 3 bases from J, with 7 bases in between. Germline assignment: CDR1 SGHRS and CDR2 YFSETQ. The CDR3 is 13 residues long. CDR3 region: CASSLSGDYGYTF. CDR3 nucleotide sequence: TGCGCCAGCAGCTTGTCCGGAGACTATGGCTACACCTTC. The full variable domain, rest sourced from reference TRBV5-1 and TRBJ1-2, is KAGVTQTPRYLIKTRGQQVTLSCSPISGHRSVSWYQQTPGQGLQFLFEYFSETQRNKGNFPGRFSGRQFSNSRSEMNVSTLELGDSALYLCASSLSGDYGYTFGSGTRLTVV.

CDR3 sequence (DNA): TGTGCCAGCCCAGCGATAGGAGGTTACGAGCAGTACTTC. Translation: CASPAIGGYEQYF. The rearrangement links TRBV6-5 to TRBJ2-7; possibly TRBD2 for D (5 bases). The germline V and J ends were trimmed by 8 bases and 4 bases, with 15 bases remaining between them. CDR1 is MNHEY and CDR2 is SVGAGI in the germline V gene. CDR3 length: 13 amino acids.